This is a list of T cell receptor beta chains from one sample in a study of T cell repertoires in cytomegalovirus infection. TCRdb reprocessed the reads via MiXCR and lists one record per CDR3 protein. The sample has around 570,000 distinct CDR3 sequences, just under 40% seen once; the top ten hold more than 40%. These TCRs' antigens remain unknown. Sequenced here: cultured PBMCs, sampled from culture after CMV antigen stimulation. The receptors originated from a human donor in good health (CMV status not recorded). Some clones in this sample may be carry-over from other donors' samples. Both conserved end residues are part of each CDR3. Fields, in order: J gene, CDR3 length, clone size, D gene, V gene, CDR3 DNA, CDR3 protein. The D gene is left open where the match is weak. Part of the rows lack a size; the others show once, few, many or a class for expanded clones.

j_call: TRBJ2-1; cdr3_length: 13; clone_size: .; d_call: TRBD1; v_call: TRBV6-2/TRBV6-3; cdr3_nt: TGTGCCAGCAAGGGACAGGAGAACAATGAGCAGTTCTTC; cdr3_aa: CASKGQENNEQFF
j_call: TRBJ1-2; cdr3_length: 17; clone_size: .; d_call: TRBD1; v_call: TRBV6-6; cdr3_nt: TGTGCCAGCAGTTACGGGACAGGGGGCGTTTTGGACTATGGCTACACCTTC; cdr3_aa: CASSYGTGGVLDYGYTF
j_call: TRBJ1-1; cdr3_length: 19; clone_size: few; d_call: .; v_call: TRBV7-9; cdr3_nt: TGTGCCAGCAGCTTAGACCGAAGCCGAAGGACATCTATGAACACTGAAGCTTTCTTT; cdr3_aa: CASSLDRSRRTSMNTEAFF
j_call: TRBJ2-3; cdr3_length: 13; clone_size: .; d_call: TRBD2; v_call: TRBV10-3; cdr3_nt: TGTGCCATCACTCGGGGGGGCACAGATACGCAGTATTTT; cdr3_aa: CAITRGGTDTQYF
j_call: TRBJ2-2; cdr3_length: 12; clone_size: few; d_call: .; v_call: TRBV7-4; cdr3_nt: TGTGCCAGCACTCTTAACACCGGGGAGCTGTTTTTT; cdr3_aa: CASTLNTGELFF
j_call: TRBJ1-6; cdr3_length: 15; clone_size: .; d_call: .; v_call: TRBV27; cdr3_nt: TGTGCCAGCAGTCAGCATTCACTCCCTGGGTCACCCCTCCACTTT; cdr3_aa: CASSQHSLPGSPLHF
j_call: TRBJ1-4; cdr3_length: 16; clone_size: once; d_call: .; v_call: TRBV4-3; cdr3_nt: TGCGCCAGCAGCCACTTCTTGGGGAGTGAGCGTGAAAAACTGTTTTTT; cdr3_aa: CASSHFLGSEREKLFF
j_call: TRBJ1-5; cdr3_length: 17; clone_size: .; d_call: .; v_call: TRBV6-6; cdr3_nt: TGTGCCAGCAGTTACTCGCCCTCCGGGGTCTACAATCAGCCCCAGCATTTT; cdr3_aa: CASSYSPSGVYNQPQHF
j_call: TRBJ2-1; cdr3_length: 13; clone_size: .; d_call: TRBD2; v_call: TRBV7-9; cdr3_nt: TGTGCCAGCAGCGGGACTAGTCACAATGAGCAGTTCTTC; cdr3_aa: CASSGTSHNEQFF
j_call: TRBJ2-1; cdr3_length: 14; clone_size: .; d_call: .; v_call: TRBV5-5; cdr3_nt: TGTGCCAGCGCCGGGCTCCTGAGAGGCAATGAGCAGTTCTTC; cdr3_aa: CASAGLLRGNEQFF
j_call: TRBJ2-1; cdr3_length: 12; clone_size: .; d_call: .; v_call: TRBV6-1; cdr3_nt: TGTGCCAGCAAGGGCAACCACAATGAGCAGTTCTTC; cdr3_aa: CASKGNHNEQFF
j_call: TRBJ1-1; cdr3_length: 17; clone_size: .; d_call: .; v_call: TRBV7-9; cdr3_nt: TGTGCCAGCAGCTTAGCTGGTGGCAGGGTAACCAACACTGAAGCTTTCTTT; cdr3_aa: CASSLAGGRVTNTEAFF
j_call: TRBJ1-6; cdr3_length: 15; clone_size: few; d_call: .; v_call: TRBV10-3; cdr3_nt: TGTGCCATCAGTGAGGGGGGGCAGGGATACTCACCCCTCCACTTT; cdr3_aa: CAISEGGQGYSPLHF
j_call: TRBJ2-3; cdr3_length: 16; clone_size: .; d_call: .; v_call: TRBV2; cdr3_nt: TGTGCCAGCAGTGAAGCGGGGAGGCCCGGCGCGGGTACGCAGTATTTT; cdr3_aa: CASSEAGRPGAGTQYF
j_call: TRBJ2-3; cdr3_length: 13; clone_size: .; d_call: .; v_call: TRBV7-9; cdr3_nt: TGTGCCAGCCTTCGAGCGGCCACAGATACGCAGTATTTT; cdr3_aa: CASLRAATDTQYF
j_call: TRBJ2-7; cdr3_length: 15; clone_size: .; d_call: .; v_call: TRBV20-1; cdr3_nt: TGCAGTGCTAGTATTTTGGGGACACCGTCCTACGAGCAGTACTTC; cdr3_aa: CSASILGTPSYEQYF
j_call: TRBJ2-5; cdr3_length: 14; clone_size: .; d_call: .; v_call: TRBV12-3/TRBV12-4; cdr3_nt: TGTGCCAGCAGCCAAAACCTAGGCAAAGAGACCCAGTACTTC; cdr3_aa: CASSQNLGKETQYF
j_call: TRBJ1-4; cdr3_length: 16; clone_size: few; d_call: .; v_call: TRBV7-2; cdr3_nt: TGTGCCAGCAGCTTAGGAGCCTTCAGGGTTAATGAAAAACTGTTTTTT; cdr3_aa: CASSLGAFRVNEKLFF
j_call: TRBJ2-2; cdr3_length: 16; clone_size: .; d_call: .; v_call: TRBV7-2; cdr3_nt: TGTGCCAGCAGCCCGTGGACTAACCCGAACACCGGGGAGCTGTTTTTT; cdr3_aa: CASSPWTNPNTGELFF
j_call: TRBJ1-2; cdr3_length: 16; clone_size: few; d_call: .; v_call: TRBV15; cdr3_nt: TGTGCCACCAGCAGAGATAGAGTCCGGAGCTCCTATGGCTACACCTTC; cdr3_aa: CATSRDRVRSSYGYTF
j_call: TRBJ2-1; cdr3_length: 18; clone_size: .; d_call: TRBD2; v_call: TRBV4-1; cdr3_nt: TGCGCCAGCAGCCGGGGGCTAGCGGGGGGGCGATCCTACAATGAGCAGTTCTTC; cdr3_aa: CASSRGLAGGRSYNEQFF
j_call: TRBJ2-1; cdr3_length: 13; clone_size: .; d_call: TRBD2; v_call: TRBV11-2; cdr3_nt: TGTGCCAGCGTGGGTAGCGGGAAGGTTGAGCAGTTCTTC; cdr3_aa: CASVGSGKVEQFF
j_call: TRBJ2-3; cdr3_length: 14; clone_size: .; d_call: .; v_call: TRBV20-1; cdr3_nt: TGCAGTGCTCCTTTAGCGGCTAGCACAGATACGCAGTATTTT; cdr3_aa: CSAPLAASTDTQYF
j_call: TRBJ2-1; cdr3_length: 12; clone_size: .; d_call: .; v_call: TRBV7-6; cdr3_nt: TGTGCCAGCAGCTTATTGCGGAATGAGCAGTTCTTC; cdr3_aa: CASSLLRNEQFF
j_call: TRBJ2-5; cdr3_length: 16; clone_size: many; d_call: .; v_call: TRBV7-2; cdr3_nt: TGTGCCAGCAGCCCGCTGGGGGGCCTATACCAAGAGACCCAGTACTTC; cdr3_aa: CASSPLGGLYQETQYF
j_call: TRBJ2-7; cdr3_length: 14; clone_size: .; d_call: TRBD1; v_call: TRBV7-9; cdr3_nt: TGTGCCAGCAGCCCGGACAGGGTGGTAAGAGAGCAGTACTTC; cdr3_aa: CASSPDRVVREQYF
j_call: TRBJ1-6; cdr3_length: 14; clone_size: few; d_call: TRBD1; v_call: TRBV12-3/TRBV12-4; cdr3_nt: TGTGCCAGCAGTTTGGGACAGGATAATTCACCCCTCCACTTT; cdr3_aa: CASSLGQDNSPLHF
j_call: TRBJ1-4; cdr3_length: 16; clone_size: .; d_call: .; v_call: TRBV7-2; cdr3_nt: TGTGCCAGCAGCCATAGGGTAGGGGGGACTAATGAAAAACTGTTTTTT; cdr3_aa: CASSHRVGGTNEKLFF
j_call: TRBJ2-4; cdr3_length: 14; clone_size: many; d_call: .; v_call: TRBV7-2; cdr3_nt: TGTGCCAGCTCACTGAGGTTAGCCAAAAACATTCAGTACTTC; cdr3_aa: CASSLRLAKNIQYF
j_call: TRBJ2-4; cdr3_length: 17; clone_size: .; d_call: .; v_call: TRBV11-2; cdr3_nt: TGTGCCAGCAGTCTCTCCTCCGGGGAGCTAGCCAAAAACATTCAGTACTTC; cdr3_aa: CASSLSSGELAKNIQYF
j_call: TRBJ2-3; cdr3_length: 13; clone_size: many; d_call: .; v_call: TRBV7-2; cdr3_nt: TGTGCCAGCAGTAGCGGTGCCGACAATACGCAGTATTTT; cdr3_aa: CASSSGADNTQYF
j_call: TRBJ2-1; cdr3_length: 14; clone_size: many; d_call: .; v_call: TRBV7-2; cdr3_nt: TGTGCCAGCAGCCTCAGGGTTTCGGACAATGAGCAGTTCTTC; cdr3_aa: CASSLRVSDNEQFF
j_call: TRBJ1-2; cdr3_length: 14; clone_size: .; d_call: .; v_call: TRBV12-3/TRBV12-4; cdr3_nt: TGTGCCAGCAGCCCGGGACGGGTTTTTTATGGCTACACCTTC; cdr3_aa: CASSPGRVFYGYTF
j_call: TRBJ1-2; cdr3_length: 14; clone_size: .; d_call: TRBD1; v_call: TRBV27; cdr3_nt: TGTGCCACCCGCCGACCGGACAGGGGGCATGGCTACACCTTC; cdr3_aa: CATRRPDRGHGYTF
j_call: TRBJ2-1; cdr3_length: 14; clone_size: few; d_call: TRBD2; v_call: TRBV19; cdr3_nt: TGTGCCAGTAGGCTAGCGGGGGGACTTAGTGAGCAGTTCTTC; cdr3_aa: CASRLAGGLSEQFF
j_call: TRBJ2-3; cdr3_length: 13; clone_size: .; d_call: TRBD2; v_call: TRBV14; cdr3_nt: TGTGCCAGCAGCCACGGCGGGAGGGATACGCAGTATTTT; cdr3_aa: CASSHGGRDTQYF
j_call: TRBJ1-2; cdr3_length: 16; clone_size: .; d_call: TRBD1; v_call: TRBV5-1; cdr3_nt: TGCGCCAGCAGCACCACCGGGACAGGGAGGAACTATGGCTACACCTTC; cdr3_aa: CASSTTGTGRNYGYTF